This paragraph covers one T cell receptor beta chain sequence. The record originates from a study of cytomegalovirus exposure and HLA in healthy donors. Researchers ran the PCR with 60 Vbeta and 13 Jbeta primers. This table comes from immunoSEQ multiplex PCR, and its TCRdb copy is limited to in-frame clones, with some not included. The repertoire consists of 150,000 to 160,000 clones, with 80% occurring once and the leading ten covering 5.6%. Germline CDR1 MNHNS, CDR2 SASEGT. J lost 0 bases, V lost 10 bases, and 7 bases had no gene match. The CDR3 is 14 amino acids. The sample consisted of PBMCs. This sequence was found in a woman aged 40-49 years in good health and CMV-seropositive. The rearrangement joins TRBV6-1 to TRBJ2-7; 9 nucleotides match TRBD1. The CDR3 loop reads CATYKTGGSYEQYF. CDR3 DNA: TGTGCCACCTACAAGACAGGGGGCTCCTACGAGCAGTACTTC.